Each of the 22 T cell receptor beta chains below was sequenced from the same sample in a study of shared clonotypes between healthy human individuals (dated by TCRdb to about 2020). For the CD8 naive samples, CD45RO-negative cells were positively selected for CCR7, yielding a CD45RA+CCR7+ population from which TemRA cells were excluded. Library preparation used the immunoSEQ multiplex PCR assay. TCRdb holds this immuneACCESS table with in-frame rearrangements only. Some clones are missing; in checked studies, unresolved V genes explain under half, and the rest has no known cause. In this sample the table shows around 1.9 million clones, 80% to 95% of which occur a single time. The top ten hold approximately 1.6% of the sample. Material: naive CD8+ T cells from PBMCs. Explained via the paper, the cell subset or site label denotes: CD45RA+CCR7+. These TCRs come from a man aged 18 to 30 in good health. Some clones in this sample may be carry-over from other donors' samples.

This sequence joins TRBV7-9 and TRBJ1-2, with a tentative D call TRBD1 (5 bases). Deletions cut 4 bases from V and 12 bases from J, with 24 bases between. CDR1 is SEHNR, CDR2 FQNEAQ, per germline (reference sequence). The CDR3 has 15 residues. The CDR3 is CASSSPRDGVYFDTF. The CDR3 region has the DNA TGTGCCAGCAGCTCCCCAAGGGACGGTGTCTATTTCGACACCTTC.

The chain employs TRBV6-5 and TRBJ2-1; 7 bases align to TRBD1. The germline gives CDR1 MNHEY, CDR2 SVGAGI. Trimming cost V 0 bases and J 4 bases; bases outside gene matches: 6. CDR3 length: 16 amino acids. The CDR3 loop is CASSYSLTRGYNEQFF. The CDR3 DNA reads as TGTGCCAGCAGTTACTCGTTAACCAGGGGGTACAATGAGCAGTTCTTC.

This chain connects TRBV27 to TRBJ1-1; tentatively, D is TRBD1 (5 bases). Per germline, CDR1 MNHEY and CDR2 SMNVEV (reference sequence). The CDR3 has 11 amino acids. Trimming shortened V by 8 bases and J by 6 bases, and 10 bases separated the two germline ends. CDR3 nucleotide sequence: TGTGCCAGCCGTACCAGGGCTGAAGCTTTCTTT. This codes for CASRTRAEAFF.

The V and J genes are TRBV7-3 and TRBJ2-1; 9 nucleotides agree with TRBD2. Per the germline V gene, CDR1 is SGHTA and CDR2 is FQGTGA. Trimming cost V 5 bases and J 4 bases; bases outside gene matches: 9. The CDR3 extends over 16 amino acids. CDR3 in DNA: TGTGCCAGCAGCCCGATGGCGGGAGGGCCTTACAATGAGCAGTTCTTC. It codes for CASSPMAGGPYNEQFF. Looking up the rest from reference TRBV7-3 and TRBJ2-1 gives the full variable domain: GAGVSQTPSNKVTEKGKYVELRCDPISGHTALYWYRQSLGQGPEFLIYFQGTGAADDSGLPNDRFFAVRPEGSVSTLKIQRTERGDSAVYLCASSPMAGGPYNEQFFGPGTRLTVL.

The chain is built from TRBV6-5 and TRBJ1-2; 8 nucleotides match TRBD1. Per the germline V gene, CDR1 is MNHEY and CDR2 is SVGAGI. CDR3 size: 14 residues. Trimming cost V 4 bases and J 7 bases; bases outside gene matches: 8. The chain's CDR3 is CASSSPGTGLGYTF. CDR3 bases: TGTGCCAGCAGTTCCCCCGGGACAGGTCTTGGCTACACCTTC.

CDR3 sequence reads: CASSSTLADEQYF. The CDR3 region has the DNA TGTGCCAGCAGCTCGACACTAGCGGACGAGCAGTACTTC. The chain links TRBV5-6 to TRBJ2-7; 8 bases match TRBD2. Germline V gene data show CDR1 as SGHDT and CDR2 as YYEEEE. The ends lost 3 bases at V and 5 bases at J; junction bases unmatched: 4. The CDR3 extends over 13 amino acids. Drawing the rest from reference TRBV5-6 and TRBJ2-7, the complete variable domain is DAGVTQSPTHLIKTRGQQVTLRCSPKSGHDTVSWYQQALGQGPQFIFQYYEEEERQRGNFPDRFSGHQFPNYSSELNVNALLLGDSALYLCASSSTLADEQYFGPGTRLTVT.

This clone came up once. The V and J genes are TRBV13 and TRBJ1-1; D uncertain. V was clipped by 6 bases and J by 3 bases, with 8 bases between them. CDR1 is PRHDT, CDR2 FYEKMQ, per germline (reference sequence). This CDR3 comprises 12 residues. The CDR3 sequence is CASRGDDTEAFF. In DNA form, the CDR3 reads TGTGCCAGCAGGGGAGATGACACTGAAGCTTTCTTT.

The chain joins TRBV7-2 to TRBJ2-7, with no clear D. Germline values: CDR1 SGHTA, CDR2 FQGNSA. Between the trimmed V and J ends, which lost 5 bases and 0 bases, there was a span of 11 bases. CDR3 length equals 14 residues. The CDR3 loop is CASSRKDSSYEQYF. In nucleotides, the CDR3 is TGTGCCAGCAGCCGTAAGGATAGCTCCTACGAGCAGTACTTC.

The rearrangement uses TRBV16 and TRBJ1-5; D possibly corresponds to TRBD1 (5 bases). V lost 4 bases and J 8 bases, leaving 15 bases between the germline ends. The length of the CDR3 is 14 residues. CDR1 is KGHSY, CDR2 FQNENV, per germline. The CDR3, as DNA: TGTGCCAGCAGCCCTCTCTTGGAGGGGAAGCCCCAGCATTTT. As protein: CASSPLLEGKPQHF.

This chain connects TRBV5-6 to TRBJ2-1; no firm D call. With 0 bases removed from V and 7 bases from J, the gap between germline ends came to 14 bases. From germline, CDR1 is SGHDT and CDR2 YYEEEE. The CDR3 totals 15 residues. In DNA, the CDR3 is TGTGCCAGCAGCTTGGTGGCGAGTTTCGCGAATGAGCAGTTCTTC. Amino acid sequence: CASSLVASFANEQFF.

The chain is built from TRBV7-8 and TRBJ2-1; no clear D gene. V was shortened by 4 bases and J by 0 bases, with 10 bases between the two germline ends. Looked up from germline, CDR1 is SGHVS and CDR2 is FQNEAQ. The CDR3 has 15 residues. The CDR3, as DNA: TGTGCCAGCAGCTCGTCGCTTAGCTCCTACAATGAGCAGTTCTTC. This translates into CASSSSLSSYNEQFF.

The chain joins TRBV29-1 to TRBJ2-7, with 9 bases matching TRBD2. The CDR3 has 14 amino acids. Germline V CDR1 and CDR2: SQVTM, ANQGSEA. V dropped 6 bases and J dropped 0; count of bases not matched to a gene: 6. CDR3 region: CSVKTSGLSYEQYF. Here the CDR3 DNA reads TGCAGCGTCAAGACTAGCGGCCTCTCCTACGAGCAGTACTTC.

This clone was recorded only once. The chain carries TRBV29-1 and TRBJ2-5; no reliable D call. The germline V and J ends were trimmed by 4 bases and 1 base, with 10 bases remaining between them. The length of the CDR3 is 13 residues. In germline, CDR1 is SQVTM, CDR2 ANQGSEA. In nucleotides, the CDR3 is TGCAGCGTTGTGGGTGGGTTCCAAGAGACCCAGTACTTC. Translation: CSVVGGFQETQYF.

The chain has TRBV7-3 and TRBJ1-1; perhaps TRBD1 as D (5 bases). The CDR3 sequence is 16 residues long. Germline loops: CDR1 SGHTA, CDR2 FQGTGA. Trimming stripped 3 bases from V and 5 bases from J, with 19 bases between. The CDR3 DNA reads TGTGCCAGCAGCTTGGGGACGGGGAAAAGAGGGACTGAAGCTTTCTTT. Translating it yields CASSLGTGKRGTEAFF.

V gene TRBV27 combines with J gene TRBJ2-1, with D hard to call. The CDR3 is 13 amino acids. The V end was cut by 3 bases, the J end by 7 bases, with 10 bases between. From germline, CDR1 is MNHEY and CDR2 SMNVEV (reference sequence). The CDR3 DNA sequence: TGTGCCAGCAGTTTCTTCATGGGTAATGAGCAGTTCTTC. Protein product: CASSFFMGNEQFF.

This chain connects TRBV5-8 to TRBJ1-5; D may be TRBD1 (5 bases). The CDR3 has 14 residues. Germline CDR1 is SGHTS and CDR2 is YDEGEE. Trimming took 1 base from V and 7 from J, leaving 12 bases between them. CDR3 protein: CASSLPRENQPQHF. Here the CDR3 DNA reads TGTGCCAGCAGCTTGCCCAGGGAGAACCAGCCCCAGCATTTT. Using reference TRBV5-8 and TRBJ1-5 for the parts outside the CDR3, the full variable domain is EAGVTQSPTHLIKTRGQQATLRCSPISGHTSVYWYQQALGLGLQFLLWYDEGEERNRGNFPPRFSGRQFPNYSSELNVNALELEDSALYLCASSLPRENQPQHFGDGTRLSIL.

V and J are TRBV4-2 and TRBJ2-7, with a tentative D call TRBD1 (5 bases). The CDR3 extends over 16 amino acids. Germline V CDR1 and CDR2: LGHNA, YNFKEQ. V shed 1 base and J shed 1 base, with 14 bases lying between them. This CDR3 is CASSQARGTGSYEQYF. Written as DNA, the CDR3 is TGTGCCAGCAGCCAAGCAAGGGGAACAGGATCCTACGAGCAGTACTTC.

The genes are TRBV15 and TRBJ2-7; TRBD2 is a possible D gene (6 bases). Trimming left V 6 bases short and J 0 bases short, with 9 bases between. This CDR3 is built from 13 residues. Germline-derived CDR1 and CDR2 are LNHNV and YYDKDF (reference sequence). In DNA form, the CDR3 reads TGTGCCACCAGGCCGCGGGGCTCCTACGAGCAGTACTTC. This codes for CATRPRGSYEQYF. Combining the CDR3 with reference TRBV15 and TRBJ2-7 gives the whole variable domain DAMVIQNPRYQVTQFGKPVTLSCSQTLNHNVMYWYQQKSSQAPKLLFHYYDKDFNNEADTPDNFQSRRPNTSFCFLDIRSPGLGDTAMYLCATRPRGSYEQYFGPGTRLTVT.

V usage is TRBV27 and J usage is TRBJ2-7; no clear D gene. V lost 4 bases and J lost 6, with 7 bases in between. CDR3 length: 11 amino acids. In germline, CDR1 is MNHEY, CDR2 SMNVEV (reference sequence). For the CDR3, the DNA is TGTGCCAGCAGTTATTTAGGCGAGCAGTACTTC. Its translation: CASSYLGEQYF.

This chain joins TRBV5-6 and TRBJ2-2; D not certain. This CDR3 comprises 16 residues. The V gene lost 1 base and the J gene lost 1 base, with 11 bases spanning the gap. Germline CDR1 reads SGHDT; CDR2 reads YYEEEE. The DNA for the CDR3 is TGTGCCAGCAGCTTGACCTCCGGGTGGAACACCGGGGAGCTGTTTTTT. It specifies CASSLTSGWNTGELFF.

The chain uses TRBV11-2 and TRBJ2-7; the match to TRBD2 covers 7 bases. V was clipped by 0 bases and J by 5 bases; unmatched bases: 13. The CDR3 sequence is 17 residues long. The V gene's germline CDR1 is SGHAT and CDR2 FQNNGV. CDR3 amino acids: CASSLEAQAGVFDEQYF. CDR3 DNA sequence: TGTGCCAGCAGCTTAGAGGCCCAGGCGGGAGTTTTCGACGAGCAGTACTTC. Full variable domain (remainder filled in from reference TRBV11-2 and TRBJ2-7): EAGVAQSPRYKIIEKRQSVAFWCNPISGHATLYWYQQILGQGPKLLIQFQNNGVVDDSQLPKDRFSAERLKGVDSTLKIQPAKLEDSAVYLCASSLEAQAGVFDEQYFGPGTRLTVT.

V usage is TRBV13 and J usage is TRBJ2-1; a possible D gene is TRBD2 (6 bases). V lost 2 bases, J lost 5 bases, and 13 bases lay in between. This CDR3 contains 15 residues. Germline CDR1 reads PRHDT; CDR2 reads FYEKMQ (reference sequence). The CDR3, as DNA: TGTGCCAGCAGCTTACCCGGGACTCGGCACAATGAGCAGTTCTTC. It encodes CASSLPGTRHNEQFF.